This T cell receptor (beta chain) was found in a study of T cells in Graves' hyperthyroidism and ophthalmopathy. This clonotype was seen many times. Its antigen is undetermined. Amplified regions were TCR beta CDR3 sequences from RNA transcripts. Using the HTBI primer set, a first-round RT-PCR was run on the TCR CDR3. MiXCR, applied by TCRdb to the multiplex PCR reads, yields one record per CDR3 protein. This sample has about half a million distinct CDR3 sequences; roughly 24% occur once, and the top ten carry approximately 10%. The authors obtained PBMCs from 7.5 to 10 ml of fresh peripheral blood. V shed 2 bases, J shed 5 bases, and the junction held 11 bases outside the gene matches. Germline lookup yields CDR1 MNHNS and CDR2 SASEGT. The CDR3 is 17 residues long. Study results and limitations: Clonotypes that were expanded in thyroid above 0.001 mostly appeared in blood too.

The TCR comes from a woman between 25 and 40 years old with Graves' ophthalmopathy. The chain employs TRBV6-1 and TRBJ2-3, with TRBD2 matching 9 bases. The sample taken for sequencing was blood. As DNA, the CDR3 is TGTGCCAGCAGTGAAAATGCTAGCGGGGACCTCAGAGATACGCAGTATTTT. Its translation: CASSENASGDLRDTQYF.